The 26 T cell receptor beta chains below come from one sample, sequenced in a study of memory CD4+ T cells and cytomegalovirus serostatus. The sort gate was single viable CD3+CD4+CD8-CD45RO+ cells for memory CD4+ T cells. Here immunoSEQ multiplex PCR was the method, and the copy in TCRdb shows in-frame clones only, minus some. The sample contains tens of thousands of clones, roughly three quarters of which appear only once. Sequenced material: memory CD4+ T cells from blood. Every receptor here comes from an adult in good health and CMV-seronegative.

This clone showed up just a few times. This chain uses TRBV5-6 with TRBJ1-1; D is uncertain. Germline CDR1 reads SGHDT; CDR2 reads YYEEEE. The V end lost 0 bases, the J end lost 2 bases, and 5 bases lay between the germline ends. The CDR3 extends over 13 amino acids. The CDR3 sequence: CASSLGANTEAFF. The CDR3 DNA is TGTGCCAGCAGCTTGGGTGCTAACACTGAAGCTTTCTTT.

The count of this clone is one. The chain couples TRBV27 to TRBJ1-5, with D unclear. V gave up 5 bases and J gave up 6 bases, with 11 bases separating them. This CDR3 is 13 amino acids long. Germline V gene lookup returns CDR1 MNHEY and CDR2 SMNVEV (reference sequence). Written as DNA, the CDR3 is TGTGCCAGCAGTCCCTCCCTTGGTCAGCCCCAGCATTTT. Translation: CASSPSLGQPQHF.

This clone was recorded only once. The chain joins TRBV12-5 to TRBJ2-7, with TRBD2 as a possible D gene (6 bases). The CDR3 totals 13 residues. V lost 4 bases to trimming and J lost 5 bases, with 12 bases between them. CDR1 is LGHNT and CDR2 is FRNRAP in the germline V gene. CDR3 DNA sequence: TGTGCTAGTGGTTCCGGGACTTCTGACGAGCAGTACTTC. Translated: CASGSGTSDEQYF. Full variable domain (rest looked up from reference TRBV12-5 and TRBJ2-7): DARVTQTPRHKVTEMGQEVTMRCQPILGHNTVFWYRQTMMQGLELLAYFRNRAPLDDSGMPKDRFSAEMPDATLATLKIQPSEPRDSAVYFCASGSGTSDEQYFGPGTRLTVT.

The chain recombines TRBV6-1 with TRBJ2-2, with 14 bases that match TRBD2. The CDR3 length is 15 residues. J lost 4 bases, V lost 6 bases, and 1 base had no gene match. From germline, CDR1 is MNHNS and CDR2 SASEGT. CDR3 region: CASRGLAGVTGELFF. The CDR3 DNA sequence: TGTGCCAGCAGGGGACTAGCGGGAGTCACCGGGGAGCTGTTTTTT.

The J gene is TRBJ2-2, the V gene TRBV5-4; no clear D. V was cut by 1 base and J by 2 bases, with 6 bases left in between. From germline, CDR1 is SGHNT and CDR2 YYREEE (reference sequence). The CDR3 loop spans 14 amino acids. The CDR3 protein is CASSLPPNTGELFF. CDR3 DNA sequence: TGTGCCAGCAGCTTGCCCCCAAACACCGGGGAGCTGTTTTTT.

This clone appeared once. The J gene is TRBJ1-2, the V gene TRBV6-5; TRBD1 agrees at 10 bases. CDR3 size: 15 residues. V lost 4 bases, J lost 4 bases, and 6 bases stayed unmatched. Looked up from germline, CDR1 is MNHEY and CDR2 is SVGAGI. In DNA, the CDR3 is TGTGCCAGCAGTTCCCCGGGACAGGGGTCCTATGGCTACACCTTC. Protein product: CASSSPGQGSYGYTF.

This clone was seen a few times. V gene TRBV27 combines with J gene TRBJ1-1; D might be TRBD1 (5 bases). The CDR3 sequence is 17 residues long. V gave up 5 bases and J gave up 3 bases, with 22 bases separating them. CDR1 MNHEY and CDR2 SMNVEV come from the germline V gene (reference sequence). CDR3: CASSATYFGAKDTEAFF. Here the CDR3 DNA reads TGTGCCAGCAGTGCCACTTATTTTGGGGCCAAGGACACTGAAGCTTTCTTT.

The gene calls are TRBV2 and TRBJ1-1; D is unresolved. Germline lookup yields CDR1 SNHLY and CDR2 FYNNEI. The V gene lost 8 bases and the J gene lost 2 bases, with 18 bases spanning the gap. The CDR3 contains 15 residues. CDR3 in amino acids: CASPQAFGKNTEAFF. CDR3 coding DNA: TGTGCCAGCCCCCAAGCCTTTGGCAAAAACACTGAAGCTTTCTTT.

This chain links TRBV7-8 with TRBJ1-4; D is unresolved. Trimming removed 2 bases at V and 8 bases at J, with 9 bases between. Germline loops: CDR1 SGHVS, CDR2 FQNEAQ. The CDR3 sequence is 13 residues long. The CDR3 reads CASSLSLDEKLFF. CDR3 coding DNA: TGTGCCAGCAGCTTATCGTTAGACGAAAAACTGTTTTTT.

The chain has TRBV2 and TRBJ1-2, with 7 nucleotides matching TRBD1. Germline assignment: CDR1 SNHLY and CDR2 FYNNEI. This CDR3 is 14 amino acids long. The trim removed 5 bases at V and 2 bases at J, leaving 5 bases unmatched. The DNA for the CDR3 is TGTGCCAGCAGTCTCACGACAGGGAACTATGGCTACACCTTC. Residues: CASSLTTGNYGYTF.

CDR3 bases: TGTGCCAGCAGTCGACGTGGCTACACCTTC. It is translated as CASSRRGYTF. The chain employs TRBV27 and TRBJ1-2, with D uncertain. CDR3 length: 10 residues. V lost 5 bases to trimming and J lost 7 bases, with 5 bases between them. Germline V gene sequence: CDR1 MNHEY, CDR2 SMNVEV (reference sequence).

This clone has just a few counts. The V and J genes are TRBV11-1 and TRBJ2-5; tentative D call: TRBD1 (5 bases). This CDR3 is built from 14 residues. CDR1 SGHAT and CDR2 FQDESV come from the germline V gene (reference sequence). V shed 1 base and J shed 5 bases, with 11 bases lying between them. The CDR3 spells CASSLGQDMETQYF. The CDR3 nucleotides are TGTGCCAGCAGCTTAGGGCAGGACATGGAGACCCAGTACTTC.

CDR3 DNA sequence: TGTGCCAGCAGCTTAGGCGGGGCGGACGAGCAGTACTTC. Protein: CASSLGGADEQYF. The genes are TRBV11-1 and TRBJ2-7; D perhaps matches TRBD2 (6 bases). CDR1 and CDR2 (germline): SGHAT, FQDESV (reference sequence). The CDR3 is 13 residues long. Deletions cut 1 base from V and 5 bases from J, with 9 bases between.

This rearrangement joins TRBV28 to TRBJ1-1; D may be TRBD1 (5 bases). Trimming took 6 bases from V and 6 from J, leaving 14 bases between them. The CDR3 covers 13 residues. CDR1 and CDR2 from the germline V gene are MDHEN and SYDVKM. The CDR3 bases are TGTGCCAGCAGGGGGCGGGGGAGGTCTGAAGCTTTCTTT. Translated: CASRGRGRSEAFF.

The chain links TRBV28 to TRBJ2-6, with D possibly being TRBD1 (5 bases). Trimming pared 6 bases from V and 3 bases from J, leaving 9 bases between. The CDR3 is made up of 14 amino acids. From germline, CDR1 is MDHEN and CDR2 SYDVKM. The CDR3 reads CASRGQGGANVLTF. The DNA of the CDR3 is TGTGCCAGCAGGGGGCAGGGTGGGGCCAACGTCCTGACTTTC.

The chain has TRBV9 and TRBJ2-7; possibly TRBD2 for D (6 bases). The V gene lost 4 bases and the J gene lost 0 bases, with 11 bases spanning the gap. CDR3 size: 14 residues. Germline V CDR1 and CDR2: SGDLS, YYNGEE. The CDR3 is CASSPRDASYEQYF. As DNA, the CDR3 is TGTGCCAGCAGCCCGCGGGACGCCTCCTACGAGCAGTACTTC.

This chain joins TRBV5-1 and TRBJ2-6, with 9 nucleotides matching TRBD1. Losses at the gene ends were 3 bases for V and 0 bases for J; bases not matched to a gene: 13. This CDR3 region has 20 residues. Germline V lookup: CDR1 SGHRS, CDR2 YFSETQ. CDR3 sequence: CASSSPGQGSESSGANVLTF. CDR3 DNA: TGCGCCAGCAGCTCCCCGGGACAGGGTTCCGAGAGCTCTGGGGCCAACGTCCTGACTTTC.

This clone was recorded a few times. The chain joins TRBV30 to TRBJ1-2, with D maybe TRBD1 (5 bases). CDR3 length equals 13 residues. Trimming pared 5 bases from V and 7 bases from J, leaving 17 bases between. Looked up from germline, CDR1 is GTSNPN and CDR2 is SVGIG (reference sequence). The CDR3 nucleotides are TGTGCCTGGGGTAGCCCTTCGGGGGGTGGCTACACCTTC. Amino acids: CAWGSPSGGGYTF.

V gene TRBV5-1 combines with J gene TRBJ1-1; D possibly corresponds to TRBD1 (5 bases). The germline V gene has CDR1 SGHRS and CDR2 YFSETQ. V gave up 3 bases and J gave up 4 bases, with 16 bases separating them. The CDR3 runs 15 residues. The CDR3 nucleotides read TGCGCCAGCAGCTCTACACCCGGGGACGGCACTGAAGCTTTCTTT. This encodes CASSSTPGDGTEAFF.

V gene TRBV6-4 combines with J gene TRBJ2-7; 8 bases are a match to TRBD1. The CDR3 extends over 16 amino acids. V trimming: 6 bases; J trimming: 3 bases; junction bases outside the gene matches: 13. The V gene's germline CDR1 is MRHNA and CDR2 SNTAGT. In nucleotides, the CDR3 is TGTGCCAGCAGCGGTTACCGCAGGGGGCATGTCTACGAGCAGTACTTC. It specifies CASSGYRRGHVYEQYF.

The rearrangement joins TRBV6-1 to TRBJ2-7, with D maybe TRBD1 (5 bases). Germline V gives CDR1 MNHNS, CDR2 SASEGT. CDR3 length: 14 amino acids. Trimming cost V 4 bases and J 6 bases, with 16 bases left between them. The CDR3 DNA is TGTGCCAGCAGTGTCGGCCCCGCCAGGGCCGAGCAGTACTTC. Amino acids: CASSVGPARAEQYF.

This rearrangement joins TRBV2 to TRBJ2-5; a weak D match, TRBD2 (7 bases). Trimming removed 7 bases at V and 2 bases at J, with 17 bases between. There are 15 residues in the CDR3. Germline CDR1 and CDR2: SNHLY and FYNNEI. The DNA of the CDR3 is TGTGCCAGCAAGGGACGGGGGGCACTTCAAGAGACCCAGTACTTC. Translating gives CASKGRGALQETQYF.

The chain links TRBV28 to TRBJ1-2, with 10 bases aligning to TRBD1. The CDR3 has 16 amino acids. Trimming removed 8 bases from V and 6 bases from J; junction bases left unmatched: 15. The germline V gene has CDR1 MDHEN and CDR2 SYDVKM. The CDR3: CASSLLARTGGDGYTF. The CDR3 nucleotides are TGTGCCAGCTCCCTCCTGGCCCGGACAGGGGGTGATGGCTACACCTTC.

The chain employs TRBV19 and TRBJ1-4, with 7 bases fitting TRBD1. The V and J ends lost 5 bases and 8 bases, in that order; junction bases with no gene match: 11. The CDR3 consists of 15 residues. The V gene's germline CDR1 is LNHDA and CDR2 SQIVND (reference sequence). As DNA, the CDR3 is TGTGCCAGTAGTGATCCCCCCCGGACAGGCGAAAAACTGTTTTTT. Its protein is CASSDPPRTGEKLFF. The full variable domain, completed using reference TRBV19 and TRBJ1-4, is DGGITQSPKYLFRKEGQNVTLSCEQNLNHDAMYWYRQDPGQGLRLIYYSQIVNDFQKGDIAEGYSVSREKKESFPLTVTSAQKNPTAFYLCASSDPPRTGEKLFFGSGTQLSVL.

Here the CDR3 DNA reads TGTGCCAGCAGCCCCCCGGGACGGAGAGAAGCTTTCTTT. Its protein is CASSPPGRREAFF. J is TRBJ1-1 and V is TRBV5-4; D is possibly TRBD1 (5 bases). Looked up from germline, CDR1 is SGHNT and CDR2 is YYREEE (reference sequence). The CDR3 loop spans 13 amino acids. Trimming pared 4 bases from V and 8 bases from J, leaving 15 bases between.

This clone was seen more than once but under ten times. The V gene is TRBV5-6, the J gene TRBJ1-4, with 9 bases aligning to TRBD1. Germline assignment: CDR1 SGHDT and CDR2 YYEEEE. This CDR3 spans 16 amino acids. V lost 0 bases to trimming and J lost 5 bases; unmatched junction nucleotides: 5. CDR3 DNA: TGTGCCAGCAGCTTGGGACAGGGGGTTCAAAATGAAAAACTGTTTTTT. Encoded protein: CASSLGQGVQNEKLFF.